This section outlines one T cell receptor (beta chain) sequence together with its context. Its antigen is still unknown. This CDR3 region has 16 residues. V lost 5 bases and J lost 0; bases outside the gene matches: 6. CDR1 is MDHEN and CDR2 is SYDVKM in the germline V gene. The source of the sample is a study of shared clonotypes between healthy human individuals. Study conclusions and caveats: Apart from blood, nothing was sampled; tissue repertoires likely differ. Owing to a small donor count, the genetic and exposure-history diversity represented was limited.

Sequenced by immunoSEQ multiplex PCR; TCRdb stores in-frame clones only, minus some. The top ten clones hold around 0.4% of a sample with some 2,500,000 clones, approximately 93% of them seen once. The chain couples TRBV28 to TRBJ1-3, with 8 bases matching TRBD1. Sequencing was performed on naive CD4+ T cells from PBMCs. Subset: CD45RA+ positively selected. This sequence originates from a man between 18 and 35 years old in good health. Some clones in this sample may be carry-over from other donors' samples. This CDR3 is CASSPAGGFSGNTIYF. Here the CDR3 DNA reads TGTGCCAGCAGTCCCGCAGGGGGCTTCTCTGGAAACACCATATATTTT.